The 20 T cell receptor beta chains presented below share a single source sample, sequenced in a study of T-cell reconstitution after alpha-beta-depleted transplantation in children. Unique molecular identifiers were used to barcode this TCRbeta library. MiXCR was run by TCRdb on the PCR reads, yielding one entry per CDR3 protein. The sample carries around 480,000 distinct CDR3 sequences, around a third recorded once. Sequenced material: PBMCs from the stem cell graft donor, taken from the stem cell graft. The origin of the receptors is a human donor who donated a stem cell graft to a child with aplastic anemia.

This clonotype has only a few counts. The chain links TRBV6-1 to TRBJ2-1; either TRBD1 or TRBD2 may supply D (5 bases each). With 5 bases removed from V and 0 bases from J, the gap between germline ends came to 11 bases. The CDR3 spans 15 residues. Germline V gene lookup returns CDR1 MNHNS and CDR2 SASEGT. In DNA form, the CDR3 reads TGTGCCAGCAGTAAGAGGGGAAGCTCCTACAATGAGCAGTTCTTC. Residues: CASSKRGSSYNEQFF.

This clonotype turned up a few times. This chain uses TRBV5-1 with TRBJ1-1; D might be TRBD1 (6 bases). This CDR3 spans 14 amino acids. Germline CDR1 reads SGHRS; CDR2 reads YFSETQ. The V end lost 4 bases, the J end lost 4 bases, and 14 bases lay between the germline ends. CDR3: CASSGSGAFTEAFF. The CDR3 nucleotides are TGCGCCAGCAGCGGCTCAGGGGCATTCACTGAAGCTTTCTTT.

The sample holds a few counts of this clonotype. This CDR3 is CASRRLKAQYF. The CDR3 region has the DNA TGTGCCAGCCGACGACTTAAAGCCCAGTACTTC. The gene calls are TRBV21-1 and TRBJ2-5. TRBV21-1 is recorded as a pseudogene. This CDR3 spans 11 amino acids.

V gene TRBV15 combines with J gene TRBJ2-3, with D maybe TRBD1 (7 bases). Trimming removed 2 bases from V and 4 bases from J, with 16 bases in between. Germline lookup yields CDR1 LNHNV and CDR2 YYDKDF (reference sequence). This CDR3 region has 16 residues. The CDR3 region is CATSRRAGGKADTQYF. The CDR3 DNA sequence: TGTGCCACCAGCAGAAGGGCAGGGGGGAAGGCAGATACGCAGTATTTT.

The sample holds a few counts of this clonotype. The chain combines TRBV12-3 or TRBV12-4 with TRBJ2-5; 9 bases are shared with TRBD1. The CDR3 has 15 residues. Trimming at V came to 2 bases and at J to 4 bases, leaving 5 bases not matched to a gene. CDR3 in DNA: TGTGCCAGCAGTTTAAGGACAGGGGTTGGAGAGACCCAGTACTTC. Its protein product is CASSLRTGVGETQYF.

The sample holds a few counts of this clonotype. The rearrangement joins TRBV5-1 to TRBJ2-3, with 8 bases that match TRBD1. CDR1 is SGHRS, CDR2 YFSETQ, per germline. Trimming took 4 bases from V and 5 from J; bases not matched to a gene: 18. CDR3 length equals 18 residues. This CDR3 is CASSPRFAPGGFGDTQYF. The CDR3, as DNA: TGCGCCAGCAGCCCACGATTTGCCCCAGGGGGCTTCGGAGATACGCAGTATTTT.

CDR3 sequence: CAWIPWAGAGEAFF. CDR3 nucleotide sequence: TGTGCCTGGATCCCTTGGGCAGGGGCCGGTGAAGCTTTCTTT. The rearrangement joins TRBV30 to TRBJ1-1, with D perhaps matching TRBD1 (6 bases). The ends were cut back, 4 bases at V and 7 bases at J, with 19 bases in the middle. This CDR3 contains 14 residues. In germline, CDR1 is GTSNPN, CDR2 SVGIG (reference sequence).

This clonotype came up a few times. J is TRBJ2-7 and V is TRBV20-1, with a tentative D call TRBD1 (5 bases). Trimming stripped 3 bases from V and 2 bases from J, with 14 bases between. The CDR3 runs to 14 residues. Germline CDR1 is DFQATT and CDR2 is SNEGSKA (reference sequence). Written as DNA, the CDR3 is TGCAGTGCTAGCCGGGCAGGGCTTACCTACGAGCAGTACGTC. This gives the protein CSASRAGLTYEQYV.

The chain carries TRBV9 and TRBJ2-3, with D possibly being TRBD1 or TRBD2 (5 bases each). The CDR3 totals 15 residues. V lost 3 bases and J 3 bases, leaving 14 bases between the germline ends. CDR1 and CDR2 from the germline V gene are SGDLS and YYNGEE. CDR3 protein: CASSAGALGTDTQYF. DNA for the CDR3: TGTGCCAGCAGCGCCGGGGCACTGGGGACAGATACGCAGTATTTT. Variable domain in full (rest from reference TRBV9 and TRBJ2-3): DSGVTQTPKHLITATGQRVTLRCSPRSGDLSVYWYQQSLDQGLQFLIQYYNGEERAKGNILERFSAQQFPDLHSELNLSSLELGDSALYFCASSAGALGTDTQYFGPGTRLTVL.

The CDR3 coding sequence is TGTGCCAGCAGCTTAGCCCTACTAGCGGGGGGGGATCACGAGCAGTACGTC. Protein: CASSLALLAGGDHEQYV. This chain connects TRBV7-2 to TRBJ2-7, with TRBD2 identical over 13 bases. The CDR3 totals 17 residues. V lost 0 bases and J lost 5; bases outside the gene matches: 7. Germline CDR1 is SGHTA and CDR2 is FQGNSA.

This rearrangement joins TRBV20-1 to TRBJ2-1; TRBD2 aligns across 8 bases. J was trimmed by 7 bases and V by 5 bases; bases with no gene match: 16. This CDR3 is built from 16 residues. Germline-derived CDR1 and CDR2 are DFQATT and SNEGSKA (reference sequence). The CDR3 loop reads CSALGPYSGTINEQFF. The CDR3 DNA follows: TGCAGTGCTCTGGGACCCTATAGCGGGACCATTAATGAGCAGTTCTTC.

The DNA of the CDR3 is TGTGCCAGCAGCTTTATAAGGCAAGATACGCAGTATTTT. Translating it yields CASSFIRQDTQYF. This chain joins TRBV7-2 and TRBJ2-3; D uncertain. This CDR3 contains 13 residues. The V gene's germline CDR1 is SGHTA and CDR2 FQGNSA. Between the trimmed V and J ends, which lost 3 bases and 5 bases, there was a span of 9 bases.

This clonotype was seen a few times. The rearrangement joins TRBV20-1 to TRBJ2-5, with TRBD2 matching over 10 bases. CDR3 size: 14 residues. Trimming removed 4 bases from V and 7 bases from J; junction bases left unmatched: 9. The germline CDR1 and CDR2 sequences are DFQATT and SNEGSKA (reference sequence). CDR3 loop: CSATLAGVRGTQYF. The DNA for the CDR3 is TGCAGTGCTACCCTAGCGGGAGTCAGGGGGACCCAGTACTTC.

In DNA form, the CDR3 reads TGTGCCAGCGGGACAGGGACAAATTCACCCCTCCACTTT. This sequence encodes CASGTGTNSPLHF. This chain connects TRBV6-1 to TRBJ1-6; 9 nucleotides agree with TRBD1. The CDR3 totals 13 residues. V lost 8 bases and J lost 7; bases outside the gene matches: 3. Germline V CDR1 and CDR2: MNHNS, SASEGT.

The chain carries TRBV15 and TRBJ2-4; D call uncertain. The CDR3 has 13 residues. Germline loops: CDR1 LNHNV, CDR2 YYDKDF (reference sequence). V shed 0 bases and J shed 6 bases, with 6 bases lying between them. The CDR3 here is CATSRDASNIQYF. The CDR3 DNA reads as TGTGCCACCAGCAGAGATGCTTCAAACATTCAGTACTTC.

This chain connects TRBV4-3 to TRBJ2-6; tentative D call: TRBD1 (6 bases). This CDR3 comprises 16 residues. Germline lookup yields CDR1 LGHNA and CDR2 YSLEER. Trimming left V 2 bases short and J 0 bases short, with 8 bases between. CDR3 nucleotides: TGCGCCAGCAGCCAAAAGACAGGCTCTGGGGCCAACGTCCTGACTTTC. Translation: CASSQKTGSGANVLTF.

This clonotype showed up just a few times. J is TRBJ1-5 and V is TRBV12-1; the table names TRBD1, a call not compared with the DNA. TRBV12-1 is an annotated pseudogene. There are 13 residues in the CDR3. The CDR3 loop is CAGRGHQNQPQHF. CDR3 in DNA: TGTGCCGGACGTGGGCACCAGAATCAGCCCCAGCATTTT.

The gene calls are TRBV19 and TRBJ1-2; 7 bases match TRBD1. CDR1 LNHDA and CDR2 SQIVND come from the germline V gene (reference sequence). V lost 2 bases to trimming and J lost 0 bases; unmatched junction nucleotides: 6. The CDR3 sequence is 16 residues long. The CDR3 DNA sequence: TGTGCCAGTAGTATAACTGACGGGACAGCTAACTATGGCTACACCTTC. Protein product: CASSITDGTANYGYTF.

V usage is TRBV6-1 and J usage is TRBJ1-2; 7 bases are shared with TRBD1. Germline V gene data show CDR1 as MNHNS and CDR2 as SASEGT. The V and J ends lost 5 bases and 6 bases, in that order; junction bases with no gene match: 15. This CDR3 comprises 16 residues. CDR3 nucleotides: TGTGCCAGCAGTCCCACTCGCGACAGGGCTATTAATGGCTACACCTTC. Amino acid sequence: CASSPTRDRAINGYTF.

This clonotype was counted a few times. The chain combines TRBV7-8 with TRBJ1-3; 10 bases fit TRBD1. In germline, CDR1 is SGHVS, CDR2 FQNEAQ. The CDR3 runs 14 residues. J gave up 5 bases and V 3 bases, and 1 base lay outside the gene matches. CDR3 nucleotide sequence: TGTGCCAGCAGCTTGGGACAGGGGAGAAACACCATATATTTT. This codes for CASSLGQGRNTIYF.